The clone carrying this T cell receptor beta chain showed up just a few times. The sample originates from a study of cytomegalovirus exposure and HLA in healthy donors. V lost 7 bases to trimming and J lost 7 bases; unmatched junction nucleotides: 10. This CDR3 has 14 amino acids. Germline V gene lookup returns CDR1 SGHVS and CDR2 FQNEAQ. Amplification used 60 Vbeta primers and 13 Jbeta primers. The data were produced by immunoSEQ multiplex PCR, yet TCRdb's version contains in-frame clones alone and is incomplete. The profile covers some 170,000 clones, with about 10% appearing a single time and approximately 1.5% taken by the ten largest.

The sequence derives from a woman aged 30 to 39 in good health and CMV-seropositive. Specimen: PBMCs. This chain joins TRBV7-8 and TRBJ2-1, with 7 bases matching TRBD2. CDR3 bases: TGTGCCAGCATCCTATCTCTGGGGGGGAATGAGCAGTTCTTC. Amino acid sequence: CASILSLGGNEQFF.